This entry lists 24 T cell receptor beta chains sequenced from one sample in a study of blood T cell repertoires in COVID-19. TCRdb's table, derived via immunoSEQ multiplex PCR, lists solely in-frame clones and lacks some. The table shows about 170,000 clones, with about four fifths occurring only once. Sequenced input: peripheral blood. These receptors were taken from a woman of 80 years or more with acute or convalescent COVID-19.

The V call is TRBV27, the J call TRBJ2-1; a possible D gene is TRBD2 (5 bases). Trimming left V 4 bases short and J 0 bases short, with 13 bases between. This CDR3 is built from 16 residues. CDR1 MNHEY and CDR2 SMNVEV come from the germline V gene (reference sequence). CDR3 nucleotides: TGTGCCAGCAGTTCCCATAGCGCCAGCTCCTACAATGAGCAGTTCTTC. It specifies CASSSHSASSYNEQFF.

This clone was detected only a few times. DNA of the CDR3: TGTGCCAGCAGCCCCAAATCAAGCGGGAGCTCCTACAATGAGCAGTTCTTC. Amino acids: CASSPKSSGSSYNEQFF. The V and J genes are TRBV7-2 and TRBJ2-1, with TRBD2 identical over 8 bases. Germline V gives CDR1 SGHTA, CDR2 FQGNSA. This CDR3 contains 17 residues. Trimming at V came to 5 bases and at J to 0 bases, leaving 9 bases not matched to a gene.

The chain carries TRBV5-1 and TRBJ2-1, with D possibly matching TRBD1 (7 bases). With 0 bases removed from V and 4 bases from J, the gap between germline ends came to 11 bases. CDR1 and CDR2 from the germline V gene are SGHRS and YFSETQ. This CDR3 has 15 residues. CDR3 coding DNA: TGCGCCAGCAGCTTGGCCCCAGGGGGGTACAATGAGCAGTTCTTC. Its protein product is CASSLAPGGYNEQFF.

V is TRBV7-8 and J is TRBJ2-5; D may be TRBD1 (5 bases). The germline V gene has CDR1 SGHVS and CDR2 FQNEAQ. The germline V and J ends were trimmed by 1 base and 2 bases, with 14 bases remaining between them. This CDR3 has 16 residues. DNA for the CDR3: TGTGCCAGCAGCTTAGAGGGCAGGGTATGGCAAGAGACCCAGTACTTC. It yields the protein CASSLEGRVWQETQYF.

The V and J genes are TRBV21-1 and TRBJ2-7; the table assigns TRBD1, which was not confirmed against the DNA. TRBV21-1 represents a pseudogene. CDR3 length: 17 residues. CDR3 DNA: TGTGCCAGCAGCAAAGCCCTCACAGGACCCAGGCGCTACGAGCAGTACTTC. It yields the protein CASSKALTGPRRYEQYF.

The chain joins TRBV6-2 or TRBV6-3 to TRBJ1-1; maybe TRBD1 (5 bases). The CDR3 is made up of 14 amino acids. Germline V gene data show CDR1 as MNHEY and CDR2 as SVGEGT. Trimming removed 2 bases at V and 5 bases at J, with 12 bases between. The DNA for the CDR3 is TGTGCCAGCAGTTACACGGCAGGGAAGACTGAAGCTTTCTTT. The encoded protein is CASSYTAGKTEAFF.

CDR3: CASSQGWGDNSPLHF. CDR3 sequence (DNA): TGTGCCAGCAGCCAAGGGTGGGGAGATAATTCACCCCTCCACTTT. The chain has TRBV4-2 and TRBJ1-6; D gene unclear. Trimming stripped 1 base from V and 5 bases from J, with 9 bases between. This CDR3 is 15 amino acids long. CDR1 is LGHNA and CDR2 is YNFKEQ in the germline V gene.

The V gene is TRBV28, the J gene TRBJ1-5; D perhaps matches TRBD1 (6 bases). CDR3 length equals 15 residues. Trimming took off 1 base at V and 4 bases at J, with 11 bases between the two ends. Germline V gene data show CDR1 as MDHEN and CDR2 as SYDVKM. The CDR3 is CASSLLGQSNQPQHF. CDR3 coding DNA: TGTGCCAGCAGTTTATTAGGACAGTCTAATCAGCCCCAGCATTTT.

The chain uses TRBV5-1 and TRBJ1-2; the D gene is possibly TRBD1 (6 bases). Germline lookup yields CDR1 SGHRS and CDR2 YFSETQ. The CDR3 extends over 15 amino acids. The V end was cut by 2 bases, the J end by 0 bases, with 11 bases between. CDR3 region: CASSLRTEANYGYTF. The DNA of the CDR3 is TGCGCCAGCAGCTTACGGACAGAAGCTAACTATGGCTACACCTTC. The variable domain in full, completed from reference TRBV5-1 and TRBJ1-2, reads KAGVTQTPRYLIKTRGQQVTLSCSPISGHRSVSWYQQTPGQGLQFLFEYFSETQRNKGNFPGRFSGRQFSNSRSEMNVSTLELGDSALYLCASSLRTEANYGYTFGSGTRLTVV.

The J gene is TRBJ2-7, the V gene TRBV5-1, with TRBD1 matching over 10 bases. This CDR3 contains 15 residues. V was clipped by 0 bases and J by 3 bases; unmatched bases: 3. Germline values: CDR1 SGHRS, CDR2 YFSETQ. The CDR3 loop is CASSLAGTGVYEQYF. The DNA of the CDR3 is TGCGCCAGCAGCTTGGCCGGGACAGGGGTCTACGAGCAGTACTTC.

The chain links TRBV25-1 to TRBJ2-7; a weak D match, TRBD1 (5 bases). Trimming took 1 base from V and 3 from J, leaving 13 bases between them. The CDR3 spans 15 residues. Germline CDR1 MGHDK, CDR2 SYGVNS. For the CDR3, the DNA is TGTGCCAGCAGTGAATCTAGGGGCGCCTTCTACGAGCAGTACTTC. This encodes CASSESRGAFYEQYF.

This chain joins TRBV5-4 and TRBJ2-3; D might be TRBD2 (5 bases). This CDR3 is 16 amino acids long. V shed 0 bases and J shed 2 bases, with 13 bases lying between them. Germline V CDR1 and CDR2: SGHNT, YYREEE (reference sequence). Here the CDR3 reads CASSLGVSGNTDTQYF. The CDR3 coding sequence is TGTGCCAGCAGCTTGGGGGTCAGCGGAAACACAGATACGCAGTATTTT.

J is TRBJ1-5 and V is TRBV10-3, with D possibly matching TRBD1 (6 bases). The length of the CDR3 is 14 residues. V was clipped by 8 bases and J by 8 bases, with 19 bases between them. The germline V gene has CDR1 ENHRY and CDR2 SYGVKD. Written as DNA, the CDR3 is TGTGCCATCTCCCGACAGGCCGACGGGGAGCCCCAGCATTTT. Translating gives CAISRQADGEPQHF.

CDR3 loop: CASSEQGDGNTIYF. As DNA, the CDR3 is TGTGCCAGCAGTGAGCAGGGGGATGGAAACACCATATATTTT. The V and J genes are TRBV6-1 and TRBJ1-3; TRBD1 matches at 7 bases. V was pared by 3 bases and J by 3 bases, with 2 bases of the junction left unmatched. Germline V gene lookup returns CDR1 MNHNS and CDR2 SASEGT. The CDR3 is 14 amino acids.

The chain has TRBV7-2 and TRBJ2-3; D may be TRBD2 (6 bases). V lost 8 bases, J lost 4 bases, and 13 bases lay in between. Germline CDR1 reads SGHTA; CDR2 reads FQGNSA. CDR3 size: 13 residues. For the CDR3, the DNA is TGTGCCAGCCAAAAGGGGAGGTCAGATACGCAGTATTTT. This encodes CASQKGRSDTQYF.

DNA for the CDR3: TGTGCCAGCAGCAGGCTTGCGAGGGTGACTCCCTACGAGCAGTACTTC. It is translated as CASSRLARVTPYEQYF. This rearrangement joins TRBV21-1 to TRBJ2-7; the D call in the table, TRBD2, was not verified against the DNA. TRBV21-1 is a listed pseudogene. The CDR3 is 16 amino acids.

As DNA, the CDR3 is TGCGCCAGCAGCCTAGAGGTCGGGGAGGAGAACACCGGGGAGCTGTTTTTT. Protein: CASSLEVGEENTGELFF. V usage is TRBV4-3 and J usage is TRBJ2-2; weak D call: TRBD2 (6 bases). The CDR3 totals 17 residues. The germline gives CDR1 LGHNA, CDR2 YSLEER. Trimming removed 4 bases from V and 1 base from J, with 16 bases in between.

The rearrangement joins TRBV19 to TRBJ1-5; 11 bases are shared with TRBD1. V was pared by 9 bases and J by 6 bases, with 10 bases of the junction left unmatched. CDR1 and CDR2 (germline): LNHDA, SQIVND (reference sequence). The CDR3 runs to 15 residues. The CDR3 region has the DNA TGTGCCAGCGGAAAGGGACAGGGGGAAGGTCAGCCCCAGCATTTT. Its protein is CASGKGQGEGQPQHF.

The chain links TRBV7-2 to TRBJ2-4, with 12 bases aligning to TRBD2. The germline V gene has CDR1 SGHTA and CDR2 FQGNSA. This CDR3 contains 21 residues. With V trimmed by 0 bases and J by 5 bases, 17 bases remained unmatched. Written as DNA, the CDR3 is TGTGCCAGCAGCTTAGCACCTCACACGTTTTGGACTAGCGGGGACCAAAACATTCAGTACTTC. Encoded protein: CASSLAPHTFWTSGDQNIQYF.

The rearrangement links TRBV3-1 (or the pseudogene TRBV3-2) to TRBJ1-4; D not certain. CDR3 length: 15 amino acids. CDR1 is LGHDT and CDR2 is YNNKEL in the germline V gene (reference sequence). Trimming removed 1 base from V and 8 bases from J, with 14 bases in between. Here the CDR3 DNA reads TGTGCCAGCAGCCAAGTAAGGAACCAGGTAGAAAAACTGTTTTTT. Protein sequence: CASSQVRNQVEKLFF.

The chain employs TRBV30 and TRBJ2-3; 11 positions match TRBD2. The length of the CDR3 is 16 residues. CDR1 is GTSNPN, CDR2 SVGIG, per germline (reference sequence). Germline trimming cut 0 bases from V and 4 bases from J; bases unmatched to any gene: 6. The CDR3 loop reads CAWSVGLAGGSDTQYF. CDR3 DNA: TGTGCCTGGAGTGTAGGGCTAGCGGGGGGATCAGATACGCAGTATTTT.

The V call is TRBV28, the J call TRBJ2-4; 8 bases fit TRBD1. CDR1 MDHEN and CDR2 SYDVKM come from the germline V gene. V lost 2 bases to trimming and J lost 15 bases; unmatched junction nucleotides: 9. This CDR3 has 13 residues. In DNA, the CDR3 is TGTGCCAGCAGTTTAGACAGGGGAGTCCATCGGTACTTC. This sequence encodes CASSLDRGVHRYF.

This sequence joins TRBV18 and TRBJ2-1, with D possibly being TRBD1 (5 bases). The CDR3 contains 15 residues. Germline values: CDR1 KGHSH, CDR2 LQKENI. Trimming took 2 bases from V and 5 from J, leaving 13 bases between them. The CDR3 spells CASSPSTVTNNEQFF. CDR3 nucleotides: TGTGCCAGCTCACCATCGACAGTAACTAACAATGAGCAGTTCTTC.

The J gene is TRBJ2-6, the V gene TRBV3-1 (or the pseudogene TRBV3-2); 9 bases fit TRBD2. With V trimmed by 0 bases and J by 0 bases, 9 bases remained unmatched. Germline V gene lookup returns CDR1 LGHDT and CDR2 YNNKEL (reference sequence). The CDR3 contains 20 residues. The CDR3 here is CASSQESWLAGNSGANVLTF. The CDR3 DNA follows: TGTGCCAGCAGCCAAGAATCCTGGCTAGCGGGAAACTCTGGGGCCAACGTCCTGACTTTC.